The 27 T cell receptor beta chains below all came from one sample that was sequenced in a study of T cell responses to AZD1222 COVID-19 vaccine (dated by TCRdb to the early 2020s). Library preparation was by the immunoSEQ multiplex PCR assay. The clones in this table, taken by TCRdb from immuneACCESS, are in-frame only. Not every clone is retained; where verified, under half of the shortfall comes from an unresolved V gene, and the cause of the rest is unknown. This sample has roughly 84,000 clones in its table, and 87% of those were observed once. The top ten constitute under 14% of the sample. The sample's time point label is to be understood as: about 28 days (+/-7) after the second vaccine dose. Sequences were derived from peripheral blood, sampled 28 days after the second AZD1222 dose. Receptors originate from an adult who received the AZD1222 COVID-19 vaccine.

The J gene is TRBJ1-2, the V gene TRBV5-6; maybe TRBD1 (5 bases). Trimming removed 1 base at V and 1 base at J, with 17 bases between. Germline CDR1 reads SGHDT; CDR2 reads YYEEEE. The CDR3 extends over 17 amino acids. The CDR3 is CASSLRGTGDYNYGYTF. The CDR3 bases are TGTGCCAGCAGCTTGCGAGGGACGGGCGACTATAACTATGGCTACACCTTC.

This clone was seen a single time. The chain couples TRBV10-3 to TRBJ2-5; 7 bases agree with TRBD1. The CDR3 length is 13 residues. V was pared by 6 bases and J by 5 bases, with 6 bases of the junction left unmatched. Per the germline V gene, CDR1 is ENHRY and CDR2 is SYGVKD. The CDR3 DNA is TGTGCCATCAGAGGACAGGAAAGCGAGACCCAGTACTTC. It specifies CAIRGQESETQYF.

This clone was counted once. The chain combines TRBV5-3 with TRBJ2-1; D unclear. TRBV5-3 belongs to the ORF category, with a function that is uncertain. This CDR3 has 16 residues. V was cut by 8 bases and J by 2 bases, with 20 bases left in between. The CDR3 protein is CASVGLCPPPYNEQFF. The CDR3 DNA sequence: TGTGCCAGCGTAGGCCTTTGTCCCCCCCCCTACAATGAGCAGTTCTTC.

The chain joins TRBV20-1 to TRBJ2-7, with D uncertain. CDR1 and CDR2 (germline): DFQATT, SNEGSKA (reference sequence). The germline V and J ends were trimmed by 3 bases and 6 bases, with 18 bases remaining between them. The CDR3 loop spans 14 amino acids. The CDR3 loop reads CSASRPGPWGEQYF. DNA for the CDR3: TGCAGTGCTAGTCGACCGGGCCCATGGGGCGAGCAGTACTTC.

The chain is built from TRBV5-1 and TRBJ1-1; possibly TRBD1 for D (5 bases). V lost 0 bases, J lost 5 bases, and 17 bases lay in between. CDR3 size: 16 residues. Per germline, CDR1 SGHRS and CDR2 YFSETQ. The CDR3 reads CASSLEPAGLVTEAFF. The CDR3 nucleotides are TGCGCCAGCAGCTTGGAACCTGCAGGGTTGGTGACTGAAGCTTTCTTT. The entire variable domain, with the rest obtained from reference TRBV5-1 and TRBJ1-1, is as follows: KAGVTQTPRYLIKTRGQQVTLSCSPISGHRSVSWYQQTPGQGLQFLFEYFSETQRNKGNFPGRFSGRQFSNSRSEMNVSTLELGDSALYLCASSLEPAGLVTEAFFGQGTRLTVV.

This clone was detected only a few times. The V gene is TRBV20-1, the J gene TRBJ2-3; D gene unclear. The CDR3 is 11 amino acids. Germline CDR1 DFQATT, CDR2 SNEGSKA (reference sequence). V was cut by 4 bases and J by 4 bases, with 6 bases left in between. The CDR3 loop is CSAIVADTQYF. The CDR3 DNA follows: TGCAGTGCTATAGTAGCAGATACGCAGTATTTT.

This chain links TRBV6-1 with TRBJ2-5; 7 positions agree with TRBD2. Germline CDR1 reads MNHNS; CDR2 reads SASEGT. V shed 2 bases, J shed 5 bases, and the junction held 11 bases outside the gene matches. The CDR3 is made up of 16 amino acids. The CDR3 DNA is TGTGCCAGCAGTGAACAAGTTGCGGGGGTTCAGGAGACCCAGTACTTC. Translating it yields CASSEQVAGVQETQYF.

The rearrangement joins TRBV3-1 (or the pseudogene TRBV3-2) to TRBJ1-1, with TRBD1 matching over 9 bases. V lost 1 base, J lost 6 bases, and 9 bases stayed unmatched. Germline-derived CDR1 and CDR2 are LGHDT and YNNKEL (reference sequence). The CDR3 spans 16 residues. The CDR3 nucleotides are TGTGCCAGCAGCCAAGGGTTCGGGACAGGGTACCCTGAAGCTTTCTTT. It specifies CASSQGFGTGYPEAFF.

The table lists this clone with a few counts. The CDR3: CASSIDPAGIYGYTF. The CDR3 coding sequence is TGTGCCAGTAGTATAGATCCGGCAGGGATCTATGGCTACACCTTC. The chain has TRBV19 and TRBJ1-2; D perhaps matches TRBD1 (5 bases). CDR1 LNHDA and CDR2 SQIVND come from the germline V gene (reference sequence). The CDR3 is 15 amino acids. Trimming left V 0 bases short and J 4 bases short, with 12 bases between.

This rearrangement joins TRBV24-1 to TRBJ1-3, with D hard to call. The CDR3 has 13 amino acids. Germline assignment: CDR1 KGHDR and CDR2 SFDVKD. The V end was cut by 7 bases, the J end by 0 bases, with 6 bases between. The CDR3 DNA sequence: TGTGCCACCAGACTTTCCTCTGGAAACACCATATATTTT. It yields the protein CATRLSSGNTIYF.

The chain carries TRBV19 and TRBJ2-7, with TRBD1 matching over 9 bases. Germline V gene lookup returns CDR1 LNHDA and CDR2 SQIVND (reference sequence). Germline trimming cut 5 bases from V and 7 bases from J; bases unmatched to any gene: 9. The CDR3 has 14 residues. The CDR3 is CASSDRGIVMEQYF. In DNA form, the CDR3 reads TGTGCCAGTAGTGACAGGGGGATTGTGATGGAGCAGTACTTC.

Written as DNA, the CDR3 is TGTGCCAGCAGCGAGGTGAATCCCCCCTACGAGCAGTACTTC. It translates to CASSEVNPPYEQYF. The V call is TRBV5-6, the J call TRBJ2-7; D is unclear. The V end lost 4 bases, the J end lost 2 bases, and 13 bases lay between the germline ends. This CDR3 spans 14 amino acids. Germline V gene lookup returns CDR1 SGHDT and CDR2 YYEEEE.

The chain combines TRBV10-3 with TRBJ2-3; D possibly corresponds to TRBD2 (7 bases). Germline CDR1 reads ENHRY; CDR2 reads SYGVKD. With 0 bases removed from V and 2 bases from J, the gap between germline ends came to 15 bases. CDR3 size: 17 residues. The CDR3 region is CAISESKGGFNTDTQYF. The CDR3 DNA reads TGTGCCATCAGTGAGTCGAAGGGGGGGTTTAACACAGATACGCAGTATTTT.

This chain links TRBV28 with TRBJ2-3, with D perhaps TRBD1 or TRBD2 (6 bases each). CDR3 length: 15 amino acids. The germline V gene has CDR1 MDHEN and CDR2 SYDVKM. V was shortened by 6 bases and J by 6 bases, with 19 bases between the two germline ends. The CDR3 loop is CASSPYGGRKDTQYF. CDR3 sequence (DNA): TGTGCCAGCAGCCCATATGGGGGGCGAAAGGATACGCAGTATTTT.

This clone occurred once. This chain uses TRBV4-3 with TRBJ2-7; possibly TRBD1 for D (6 bases). Germline V lookup: CDR1 LGHNA, CDR2 YSLEER. This CDR3 has 15 residues. V was trimmed by 2 bases and J by 0 bases, leaving 11 bases between them. The CDR3 DNA is TGCGCCAGCAGCCAATCCGGGACACCCTCCTACGAGCAGTACTTC. Its protein product is CASSQSGTPSYEQYF.

This clone was observed a single time. The V and J genes are TRBV7-2 and TRBJ2-5; 7 nucleotides match TRBD1. From germline, CDR1 is SGHTA and CDR2 FQGNSA. The CDR3 sequence is 16 residues long. Trimming removed 0 bases from V and 2 bases from J; junction bases left unmatched: 6. The CDR3 nucleotides read TGTGCCAGCAGCTTAGCCCCTGGGACAGCTCAAGAGACCCAGTACTTC. Translation: CASSLAPGTAQETQYF.

V and J are TRBV25-1 and TRBJ1-5, with D tentatively TRBD1 (6 bases). V lost 4 bases and J lost 0, with 7 bases in between. The germline CDR1 and CDR2 sequences are MGHDK and SYGVNS. CDR3 size: 14 residues. The CDR3: CASSVQGSNQPQHF. CDR3 in DNA: TGTGCCAGCAGTGTACAGGGTAGCAATCAGCCCCAGCATTTT.

The chain employs TRBV6-5 and TRBJ1-4, with D perhaps TRBD1 (6 bases). Germline lookup yields CDR1 MNHEY and CDR2 SVGAGI. The CDR3 is made up of 16 amino acids. V lost 2 bases, J lost 5 bases, and 15 bases lay in between. The CDR3 coding sequence is TGTGCCAGCAGTTACGGCTGGGGGCGAGAGAATGAAAAACTGTTTTTT. This sequence encodes CASSYGWGRENEKLFF.

The chain couples TRBV5-1 to TRBJ2-1; TRBD2 matches at 11 bases. The CDR3 is 14 residues long. J lost 6 bases, V lost 7 bases, and 6 bases had no gene match. The V gene's germline CDR1 is SGHRS and CDR2 YFSETQ. Here the CDR3 reads CASYNLAGGNEQFF. The CDR3 DNA sequence: TGCGCCAGCTATAACCTAGCGGGGGGCAATGAGCAGTTCTTC.

This chain uses TRBV6-5 with TRBJ1-1, with a weak D call TRBD1 (5 bases). CDR1 and CDR2 (germline): MNHEY, SVGAGI. The CDR3 is 13 amino acids. V lost 2 bases to trimming and J lost 1 base, with 5 bases between them. CDR3 residues: CASSYGQNTEAFF. As DNA, the CDR3 is TGTGCCAGCAGTTACGGACAGAACACTGAAGCTTTCTTT.

This clone showed up just a few times. CDR3: CASSQSRDFYFYEQYF. The CDR3 nucleotides are TGTGCCAGCAGCCAATCGAGGGACTTCTACTTCTACGAGCAGTACTTC. The chain carries TRBV2 and TRBJ2-7; D is perhaps TRBD2 (6 bases). This CDR3 has 16 amino acids. Germline V gives CDR1 SNHLY, CDR2 FYNNEI. Trimming took off 6 bases at V and 3 bases at J, with 21 bases between the two ends.

This sequence joins TRBV24-1 and TRBJ1-4; D might be TRBD1 (5 bases). The V end lost 4 bases, the J end lost 6 bases, and 23 bases lay between the germline ends. The germline V gene encodes CDR1 KGHDR and CDR2 SFDVKD. The CDR3 consists of 18 residues. CDR3 protein: CATSEAGTDGGVDEKLFF. The DNA for the CDR3 is TGTGCCACCAGTGAAGCCGGGACCGACGGCGGGGTTGATGAAAAACTGTTTTTT.

This sequence joins TRBV19 and TRBJ1-1, with 10 bases matching TRBD1. The CDR3 extends over 15 amino acids. V shed 3 bases and J 8 bases; nucleotides not matched to a gene: 9. Germline values: CDR1 LNHDA, CDR2 SQIVND (reference sequence). Here the CDR3 DNA reads TGTGCCAGTAGTATGGGAATGGACAGGGGGGCCGAAGCTTTCTTT. This translates into CASSMGMDRGAEAFF.

This chain uses TRBV13 with TRBJ2-7; 9 positions agree with TRBD1. This CDR3 spans 16 amino acids. Germline CDR1 PRHDT, CDR2 FYEKMQ (reference sequence). The V gene end was trimmed by 5 bases and the J gene end by 1 base; junction bases not matched to a gene: 9. CDR3 amino acids: CASSLASGTGSYEQYF. Here the CDR3 DNA reads TGTGCCAGCAGCCTAGCTTCCGGGACAGGGTCCTACGAGCAGTACTTC.

The V gene is TRBV27, the J gene TRBJ2-1; either TRBD1 or TRBD2 may supply D (5 bases each). The V and J ends lost 7 bases and 4 bases respectively, with 14 bases between them. Germline CDR1 reads MNHEY; CDR2 reads SMNVEV (reference sequence). The CDR3 loop spans 14 amino acids. The CDR3 spells CASNPGTKYNEQFF. In DNA form, the CDR3 reads TGTGCCAGCAACCCCGGGACGAAATACAATGAGCAGTTCTTC.

This chain connects TRBV2 to TRBJ2-2; D tentatively fits TRBD1 or TRBD2 (5 bases each). CDR3 size: 15 residues. V dropped 6 bases and J dropped 6 bases, with 17 bases sitting between them. The germline CDR1 and CDR2 sequences are SNHLY and FYNNEI. This CDR3 is CASRYRDARAGELFF. The DNA of the CDR3 is TGTGCCAGCAGATACCGGGACGCCAGGGCCGGGGAGCTGTTTTTT.

The rearrangement links TRBV7-3 to TRBJ2-7, with 9 bases identical to TRBD1. V dropped 4 bases and J dropped 5; count of bases not matched to a gene: 3. The CDR3 spans 13 residues. The V gene's germline CDR1 is SGHTA and CDR2 FQGTGA. CDR3 nucleotides: TGTGCCAGCAGCTGGGACAGGGACCACGAGCAGTACTTC. Residues: CASSWDRDHEQYF.